Below, 20 T cell receptor beta chains from the same sample are listed, as sequenced in a study of graft-versus-host responses after intestinal transplantation. The repertoire was sequenced with immunoSEQ multiplex PCR; TCRdb's copy has only in-frame clones and lacks some. The table records 15,000 to 20,000 clones, over 90% of them present only once. Source: PBMCs, taken 23 days after intestinal transplant. Receptors originate from a human patient who received an intestinal transplant, so some T cells may come from the graft donor.

This chain joins TRBV6-1 and TRBJ2-3; 11 positions match TRBD2. The CDR3 length is 16 residues. The J segment lost 2 bases and the V segment lost 2 bases, leaving 3 bases of the junction unmatched. From germline, CDR1 is MNHNS and CDR2 SASEGT. The CDR3 loop reads CASSEQLAGATDTQYF. The CDR3 nucleotides are TGTGCCAGCAGTGAACAACTAGCGGGGGCCACAGATACGCAGTATTTT.

The chain couples TRBV28 to TRBJ2-7; 10 bases line up with TRBD2. The CDR3 spans 18 residues. Germline assignment: CDR1 MDHEN and CDR2 SYDVKM. The trim removed 6 bases at V and 4 bases at J, leaving 18 bases unmatched. CDR3 in amino acids: CASSYVSGASGSSYEQYF. DNA of the CDR3: TGTGCCAGCAGCTACGTGAGCGGGGCTAGCGGGAGCTCTTACGAGCAGTACTTC.

This chain uses TRBV19 with TRBJ2-1, with TRBD2 matching 10 bases. This CDR3 has 16 amino acids. Germline V gene lookup returns CDR1 LNHDA and CDR2 SQIVND (reference sequence). The junction had 6 bases not matched to a gene; V was cut back by 7 bases and J by 0 bases. The CDR3 DNA reads as TGTGCCAGTACTCCACTAGCGGGGATCTCCTACAATGAGCAGTTCTTC. This translates into CASTPLAGISYNEQFF.

The chain couples TRBV5-1 to TRBJ1-2; weak D call: TRBD1 (6 bases). Germline-derived CDR1 and CDR2 are SGHRS and YFSETQ. This CDR3 is built from 16 residues. The germline V and J ends were trimmed by 0 bases and 4 bases, with 16 bases remaining between them. This CDR3 is CASSLGGQTRLYGYTF. CDR3 bases: TGCGCCAGCAGCTTGGGTGGACAGACACGCCTCTATGGCTACACCTTC.

J is TRBJ2-7 and V is TRBV19; 11 nucleotides agree with TRBD1. The germline V gene has CDR1 LNHDA and CDR2 SQIVND (reference sequence). The J segment lost 5 bases and the V segment lost 5 bases, leaving 8 bases of the junction unmatched. The CDR3 is 15 amino acids. For the CDR3, the DNA is TGTGCCAGTAGTCTACGGACAGGGGGCCTGGACGAGCAGTACTTC. Protein sequence: CASSLRTGGLDEQYF.

The CDR3 here is CASSSRGPGQTLHEQFF. CDR3 nucleotides: TGCGCCAGCAGCTCCCGGGGACCGGGACAGACCCTTCATGAGCAGTTCTTC. This chain connects TRBV10-2 to TRBJ2-1; 7 bases match TRBD1. The germline CDR1 and CDR2 sequences are WSHSY and SAAADI. The V and J ends lost 6 bases and 8 bases, in that order; junction bases with no gene match: 19. This CDR3 region has 17 residues.

The V gene is TRBV4-2, the J gene TRBJ1-6, with D unclear. This CDR3 has 15 residues. Trimming took off 0 bases at V and 4 bases at J, with 7 bases between the two ends. The germline V gene has CDR1 LGHNA and CDR2 YNFKEQ. The chain's CDR3 is CASSQDLQYNSPLHF. DNA of the CDR3: TGTGCCAGCAGCCAAGATCTGCAGTATAATTCACCCCTCCACTTT.

This sequence joins TRBV5-4 and TRBJ2-5; 10 nucleotides align to TRBD2. This CDR3 is 15 amino acids long. The germline CDR1 and CDR2 sequences are SGHNT and YYREEE (reference sequence). J lost 1 base, V lost 4 bases, and 4 bases had no gene match. CDR3 residues: CASSTRTSGQETQYF. In DNA form, the CDR3 reads TGTGCCAGCAGCACACGGACTAGCGGCCAAGAGACCCAGTACTTC.

The V call is TRBV6-5, the J call TRBJ2-5; weak D call: TRBD2 (5 bases). V dropped 8 bases and J dropped 3 bases, with 16 bases sitting between them. Germline CDR1 and CDR2: MNHEY and SVGAGI. This CDR3 has 14 amino acids. The CDR3 DNA is TGTGCCAGCGCTTCTAGCTGGGTGGAAGAGACCCAGTACTTC. Residues: CASASSWVEETQYF.

This rearrangement joins TRBV5-1 to TRBJ1-1, with a possible D match to TRBD1 (5 bases). Trimming shortened V by 3 bases and J by 4 bases, and 16 bases separated the two germline ends. Looked up from germline, CDR1 is SGHRS and CDR2 is YFSETQ. The length of the CDR3 is 15 residues. The DNA of the CDR3 is TGCGCCAGCAGCTCCGACAGCCACGGGACCACTGAAGCTTTCTTT. Translation gives CASSSDSHGTTEAFF.

The chain links TRBV5-1 to TRBJ2-1, with 8 bases lining up with TRBD2. This CDR3 comprises 17 residues. Germline CDR1 is SGHRS and CDR2 is YFSETQ. V lost 4 bases, J lost 3 bases, and 12 bases stayed unmatched. The CDR3, as DNA: TGCGCCAGCAGCGTGGGCGCCGGGGGGGTCTACTACAATGAGCAGTTCTTC. This codes for CASSVGAGGVYYNEQFF.

The gene calls are TRBV5-8 and TRBJ1-2; D is uncertain. This CDR3 comprises 11 residues. Germline assignment: CDR1 SGHTS and CDR2 YDEGEE. Deletions cut 4 bases from V and 8 bases from J, with 9 bases between. In DNA form, the CDR3 reads TGTGCCAGCAGCCACGACCGGGGCTACACCTTC. Encoded protein: CASSHDRGYTF.

Comment on this clone: A junction boundary mismatches the germline segment, possibly from a read error. This sequence joins TRBV7-8 and TRBJ2-2, with D perhaps TRBD1 (7 bases). The CDR3 covers 17 residues. The germline CDR1 and CDR2 sequences are SGHVS and FQNEAQ. In DNA, the CDR3 is TGTGCCAGCAGCCCCCGATACGCGACAGGGAACACCGGGGGGCTGTTTTTT. Amino acid sequence: CASSPRYATGNTGGLFF.

V usage is TRBV6-6 and J usage is TRBJ1-1; D remains unclear. The CDR3 has 13 amino acids. The ends were cut back, 1 base at V and 1 base at J, with 4 bases in the middle. From germline, CDR1 is MNHNY and CDR2 SVGAGI (reference sequence). The CDR3 is CASSYFRNTEAFF. CDR3 nucleotide sequence: TGTGCCAGCAGTTACTTCAGGAACACTGAAGCTTTCTTT.

This chain uses TRBV7-6 with TRBJ2-6; possibly TRBD1 or TRBD2 for D (6 bases each). Trimming pared 1 base from V and 1 base from J, leaving 11 bases between. This CDR3 is 17 amino acids long. Germline-derived CDR1 and CDR2 are SGHVS and FNYEAQ. The CDR3 nucleotides are TGTGCCAGCAGCTTAGTGGGGGGCCTTTCTGGGGCCAACGTCCTGACTTTC. Its protein is CASSLVGGLSGANVLTF.

This chain links TRBV5-4 with TRBJ2-7; tentative D call: TRBD2 (6 bases). V was cut by 2 bases and J by 7 bases, with 10 bases left in between. CDR3 size: 12 residues. Germline-derived CDR1 and CDR2 are SGHNT and YYREEE (reference sequence). The DNA of the CDR3 is TGTGCCAGCAGCTTTCTCGGAGGGGAGCAGTACTTC. It is translated as CASSFLGGEQYF.

This chain links TRBV4-3 with TRBJ2-1; D is perhaps TRBD1 or TRBD2 (6 bases each). This CDR3 region has 15 residues. Germline assignment: CDR1 LGHNA and CDR2 YSLEER. The V end was cut by 4 bases, the J end by 2 bases, with 12 bases between. The DNA of the CDR3 is TGCGCCAGCAGCCGGGGGGCCGGGGCCTACAATGAGCAGTTCTTC. Translation: CASSRGAGAYNEQFF.

The chain carries TRBV6-5 and TRBJ2-7; TRBD1 matches 7 bases. The CDR3 is 12 residues long. CDR1 is MNHEY, CDR2 SVGAGI, per germline. V lost 6 bases to trimming and J lost 6 bases; unmatched junction nucleotides: 5. CDR3 in DNA: TGTGCCAGCAGAATGACAGGGCCCGAGCAGTACTTC. This gives the protein CASRMTGPEQYF.

The V and J genes are TRBV19 and TRBJ1-2; 7 bases are a match to TRBD1. Germline V gene sequence: CDR1 LNHDA, CDR2 SQIVND (reference sequence). The CDR3 covers 14 residues. V lost 2 bases to trimming and J lost 5 bases; unmatched junction nucleotides: 5. The CDR3 protein is CASSITGTVYGYTF. Written as DNA, the CDR3 is TGTGCCAGTAGTATAACCGGGACAGTATATGGCTACACCTTC.

The chain employs TRBV27 and TRBJ2-5, with TRBD2 as a possible D gene (5 bases). The CDR3 length is 13 residues. Per germline, CDR1 MNHEY and CDR2 SMNVEV (reference sequence). Trimming cost V 5 bases and J 4 bases, with 11 bases left between them. CDR3: CASSGLEGETQYF. As DNA, the CDR3 is TGTGCCAGCAGTGGTCTAGAGGGAGAGACCCAGTACTTC.